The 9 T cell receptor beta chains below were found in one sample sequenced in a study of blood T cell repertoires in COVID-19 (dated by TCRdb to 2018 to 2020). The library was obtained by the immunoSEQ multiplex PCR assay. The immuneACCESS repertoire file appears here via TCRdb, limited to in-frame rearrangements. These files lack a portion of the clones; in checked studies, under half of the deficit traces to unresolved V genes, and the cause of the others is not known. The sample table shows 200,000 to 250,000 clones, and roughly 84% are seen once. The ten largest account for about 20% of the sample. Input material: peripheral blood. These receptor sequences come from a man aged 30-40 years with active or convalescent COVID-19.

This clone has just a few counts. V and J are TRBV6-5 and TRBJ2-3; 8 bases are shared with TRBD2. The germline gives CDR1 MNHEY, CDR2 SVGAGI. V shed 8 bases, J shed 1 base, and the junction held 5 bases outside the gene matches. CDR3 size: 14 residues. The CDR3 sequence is CASHGRARTDTQYF. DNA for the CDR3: TGTGCCAGCCACGGGAGGGCCCGCACAGATACGCAGTATTTT.

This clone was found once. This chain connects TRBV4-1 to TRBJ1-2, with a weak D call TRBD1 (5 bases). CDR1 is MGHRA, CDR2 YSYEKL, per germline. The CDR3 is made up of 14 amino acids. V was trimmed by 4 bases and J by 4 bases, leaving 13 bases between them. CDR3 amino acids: CASSLRGGSYGYTF. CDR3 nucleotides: TGCGCCAGCAGCCTTAGGGGAGGCTCCTATGGCTACACCTTC.

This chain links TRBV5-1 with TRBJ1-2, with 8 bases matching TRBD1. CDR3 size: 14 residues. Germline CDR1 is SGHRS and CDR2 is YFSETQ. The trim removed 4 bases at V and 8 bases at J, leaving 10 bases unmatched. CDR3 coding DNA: TGCGCCAGCAGCAGTGGACAGGGAGGTAGGGGCTACACCTTC. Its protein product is CASSSGQGGRGYTF.

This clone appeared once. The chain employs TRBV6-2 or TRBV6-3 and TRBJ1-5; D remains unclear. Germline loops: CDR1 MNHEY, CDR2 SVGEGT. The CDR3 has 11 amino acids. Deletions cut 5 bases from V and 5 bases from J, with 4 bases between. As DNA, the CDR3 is TGTGCCAGCAGTAGAGATCAGCCCCAGCATTTT. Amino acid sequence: CASSRDQPQHF.

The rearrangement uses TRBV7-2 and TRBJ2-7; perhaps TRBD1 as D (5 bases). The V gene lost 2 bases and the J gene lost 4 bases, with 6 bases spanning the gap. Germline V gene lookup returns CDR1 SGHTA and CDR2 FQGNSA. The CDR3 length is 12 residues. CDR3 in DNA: TGTGCCAGCAGCTTACAGGGTTACGAGCAGTACTTC. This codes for CASSLQGYEQYF.

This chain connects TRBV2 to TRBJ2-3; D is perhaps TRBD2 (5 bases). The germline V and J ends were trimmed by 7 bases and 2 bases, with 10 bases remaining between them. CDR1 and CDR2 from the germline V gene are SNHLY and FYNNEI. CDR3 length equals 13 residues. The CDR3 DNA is TGTGCCAGCACTAGCAGAGCCACAGATACGCAGTATTTT. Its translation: CASTSRATDTQYF.

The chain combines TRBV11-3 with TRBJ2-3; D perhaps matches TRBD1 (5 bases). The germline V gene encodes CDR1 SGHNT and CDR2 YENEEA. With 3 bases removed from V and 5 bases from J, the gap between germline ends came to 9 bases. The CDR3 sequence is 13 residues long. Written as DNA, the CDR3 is TGTGCCAGCAGCTTCCGCAGGGTAGATACGCAGTATTTT. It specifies CASSFRRVDTQYF. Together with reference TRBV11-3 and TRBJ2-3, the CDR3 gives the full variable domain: EAGVVQSPRYKIIEKKQPVAFWCNPISGHNTLYWYLQNLGQGPELLIRYENEEAVDDSQLPKDRFSAERLKGVDSTLKIQPAELGDSAVYLCASSFRRVDTQYFGPGTRLTVL.

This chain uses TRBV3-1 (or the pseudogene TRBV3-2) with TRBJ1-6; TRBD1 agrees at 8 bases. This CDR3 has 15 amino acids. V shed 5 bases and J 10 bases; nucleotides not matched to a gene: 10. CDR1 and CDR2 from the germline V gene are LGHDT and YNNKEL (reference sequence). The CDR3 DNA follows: TGTGCCAGCAGCAAACTAGGACAGGGTGGCTCACCCCTCCACTTT. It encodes CASSKLGQGGSPLHF.

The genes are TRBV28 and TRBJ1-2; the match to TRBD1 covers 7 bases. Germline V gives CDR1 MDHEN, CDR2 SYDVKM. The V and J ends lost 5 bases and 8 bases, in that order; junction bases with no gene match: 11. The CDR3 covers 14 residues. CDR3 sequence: CASSPTGAGSGYTF. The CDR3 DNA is TGTGCCAGCAGTCCCACAGGGGCGGGTTCGGGCTACACCTTC.